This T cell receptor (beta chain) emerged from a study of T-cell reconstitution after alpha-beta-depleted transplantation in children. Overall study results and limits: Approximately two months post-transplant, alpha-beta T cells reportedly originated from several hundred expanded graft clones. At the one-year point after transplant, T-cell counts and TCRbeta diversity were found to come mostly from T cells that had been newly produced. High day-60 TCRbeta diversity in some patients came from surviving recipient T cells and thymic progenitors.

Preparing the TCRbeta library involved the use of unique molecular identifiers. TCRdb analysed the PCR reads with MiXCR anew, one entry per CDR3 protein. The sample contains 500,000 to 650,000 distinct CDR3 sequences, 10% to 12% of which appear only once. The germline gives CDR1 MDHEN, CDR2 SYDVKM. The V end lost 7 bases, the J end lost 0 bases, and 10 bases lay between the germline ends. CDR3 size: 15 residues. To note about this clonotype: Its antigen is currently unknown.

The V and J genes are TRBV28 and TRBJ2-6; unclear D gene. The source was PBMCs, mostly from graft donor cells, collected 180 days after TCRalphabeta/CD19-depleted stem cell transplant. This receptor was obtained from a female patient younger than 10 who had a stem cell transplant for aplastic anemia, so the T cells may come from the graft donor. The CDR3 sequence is CASISPGSGANVLTF. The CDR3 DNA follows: TGTGCCAGCATCTCCCCTGGCTCTGGGGCCAACGTCCTGACTTTC.